Shown below are 23 T cell receptor beta chains from a single sample sequenced in a study of T cell responses to AZD1222 COVID-19 vaccine. Only in-frame clones appear in the TCRdb table, and some are missing; sequencing was by immunoSEQ multiplex PCR. This table holds over 85,000 clones, approximately 90% found once. The sequencing here drew on peripheral blood, taken 28 days after the second AZD1222 dose. These receptors were taken from an adult who received the AZD1222 COVID-19 vaccine.

The V gene is TRBV11-3, the J gene TRBJ2-2; D unresolved. The CDR3 consists of 14 residues. Germline values: CDR1 SGHNT, CDR2 YENEEA. V was pared by 5 bases and J by 5 bases, with 12 bases between. Here the CDR3 DNA reads TGTGCCAGCAGCCCCCCGCTTGGGACCGGGGAGCTGTTTTTT. It yields the protein CASSPPLGTGELFF.

This clone occurred once. The rearrangement links TRBV28 to TRBJ2-7; D is perhaps TRBD1 (6 bases). CDR3 length equals 14 residues. V was pared by 4 bases and J by 0 bases, with 10 bases between. Per germline, CDR1 MDHEN and CDR2 SYDVKM. CDR3 nucleotide sequence: TGTGCCAGCAGTTCCGGGACAAGCTCCTACGAGCAGTACTTC. Protein sequence: CASSSGTSSYEQYF.

The V call is TRBV3-1 (or the pseudogene TRBV3-2), the J call TRBJ2-7, with a possible D match to TRBD2 (5 bases). CDR1 is LGHDT and CDR2 is YNNKEL in the germline V gene (reference sequence). This CDR3 is 13 amino acids long. Between the trimmed V and J ends, which lost 4 bases and 6 bases, there was a span of 13 bases. As DNA, the CDR3 is TGTGCCAGCAGCCTCTCTGAGGGCGGCGAGCAGTACTTC. It yields the protein CASSLSEGGEQYF.

The chain couples TRBV3-1 (or the pseudogene TRBV3-2) to TRBJ1-6; D gene uncertain. V was pared by 0 bases and J by 9 bases, with 9 bases between. This CDR3 is 14 amino acids long. The germline V gene encodes CDR1 LGHDT and CDR2 YNNKEL (reference sequence). The CDR3 spells CASSQDTTPSPLHF. The CDR3 nucleotides read TGTGCCAGCAGCCAAGATACGACGCCTTCACCCCTCCACTTT.

This chain uses TRBV18 with TRBJ1-1; no clear D. Trimming pared 2 bases from V and 0 bases from J, leaving 10 bases between. There are 15 residues in the CDR3. Germline lookup yields CDR1 KGHSH and CDR2 LQKENI. CDR3 coding DNA: TGTGCCAGCTCACCAGGTCAGGCCCTGAACACTGAAGCTTTCTTT. Protein sequence: CASSPGQALNTEAFF.

The chain uses TRBV6-5 and TRBJ2-1; tentative D call: TRBD1 (6 bases). Between the trimmed V and J ends, which lost 0 bases and 0 bases, there was a span of 9 bases. CDR1 is MNHEY and CDR2 is SVGAGI in the germline V gene. This CDR3 is 16 amino acids long. The DNA of the CDR3 is TGTGCCAGCAGTTACTCGAGGGGGAGCTCCTACAATGAGCAGTTCTTC. It is translated as CASSYSRGSSYNEQFF.

This clone was seen once. The chain combines TRBV9 with TRBJ2-3, with D tentatively TRBD1 (6 bases). V shed 4 bases and J shed 1 base, with 10 bases lying between them. CDR1 and CDR2 from the germline V gene are SGDLS and YYNGEE. The CDR3 is 14 residues long. The CDR3 DNA follows: TGTGCCAGCAGCCTTCGACAGGGCACAGATACGCAGTATTTT. Translation gives CASSLRQGTDTQYF.

This clone was recorded once. V usage is TRBV7-9 and J usage is TRBJ1-6; D gene unclear. The CDR3 loop spans 13 amino acids. V shed 5 bases and J shed 8 bases, with 10 bases lying between them. Germline CDR1 reads SEHNR; CDR2 reads FQNEAQ (reference sequence). The CDR3 coding sequence is TGTGCCAGCAGCGGTAGTGGAGATTCACCCCTCCACTTT. As protein: CASSGSGDSPLHF. Filled out from reference TRBV7-9 and TRBJ1-6, the complete variable domain reads DTGVSQNPRHKITKRGQNVTFRCDPISEHNRLYWYRQTLGQGPEFLTYFQNEAQLEKSRLLSDRFSAERPKGSFSTLEIQRTEQGDSAMYLCASSGSGDSPLHFGNGTRLTVT.

V is TRBV5-1 and J is TRBJ2-5; no reliable D call. The CDR3 contains 15 residues. Looked up from germline, CDR1 is SGHRS and CDR2 is YFSETQ. The V end was cut by 0 bases, the J end by 0 bases, with 9 bases between. CDR3 region: CASSLAPQNQETQYF. The CDR3 bases are TGCGCCAGCAGCTTGGCCCCCCAGAACCAAGAGACCCAGTACTTC.

This chain links TRBV24-1 with TRBJ2-1, with D perhaps being TRBD1 or TRBD2 (5 bases each). The V end lost 1 base, the J end lost 10 bases, and 10 bases lay between the germline ends. CDR1 and CDR2 (germline): KGHDR, SFDVKD. The CDR3 is 13 amino acids. The CDR3 region has the DNA TGTGCCACCAGTGATTTTTGGGGCGGGGAGCAGTTCTTC. This codes for CATSDFWGGEQFF.

This sequence joins TRBV18 and TRBJ1-4; D gene ambiguous. The germline V and J ends were trimmed by 3 bases and 3 bases, with 5 bases remaining between them. The CDR3 has 13 residues. Germline CDR1 is KGHSH and CDR2 is LQKENI. The CDR3 reads CASSPTANEKLFF. The CDR3 region has the DNA TGTGCCAGCTCACCTACGGCTAATGAAAAACTGTTTTTT.

The genes are TRBV18 and TRBJ1-1; 9 bases are a match to TRBD1. Looked up from germline, CDR1 is KGHSH and CDR2 is LQKENI. V gave up 4 bases and J gave up 10 bases; unmatched junction bases: 10. This CDR3 has 14 residues. The CDR3 spells CASSQRQGEEGAFF. CDR3 in DNA: TGTGCCAGCTCACAAAGACAGGGGGAGGAAGGAGCTTTCTTT.

This chain links TRBV5-4 with TRBJ2-7; tentatively, D is TRBD1 or TRBD2 (5 bases each). Germline assignment: CDR1 SGHNT and CDR2 YYREEE (reference sequence). Trimming left V 7 bases short and J 2 bases short, with 13 bases between. The CDR3 loop spans 13 amino acids. CDR3 coding DNA: TGTGCCAGCCAAACTGTGGGGGCCTACGAGCAGTACTTC. Encoded protein: CASQTVGAYEQYF.

V is TRBV5-1 and J is TRBJ1-1, with D tentatively TRBD1 (6 bases). The V end lost 0 bases, the J end lost 5 bases, and 17 bases lay between the germline ends. From germline, CDR1 is SGHRS and CDR2 YFSETQ. The CDR3 runs 16 residues. The CDR3 loop is CASSLGSNREWTEAFF. The CDR3 DNA reads TGCGCCAGCAGCTTGGGCAGTAACAGGGAGTGGACTGAAGCTTTCTTT.

V is TRBV27 and J is TRBJ1-1; maybe TRBD1 (5 bases). CDR3 length: 13 residues. Deletions cut 6 bases from V and 5 bases from J, with 13 bases between. Germline-derived CDR1 and CDR2 are MNHEY and SMNVEV (reference sequence). The CDR3 bases are TGTGCCAGCAGGACGGGGGGAGGGACTGAAGCTTTCTTT. Its translation is CASRTGGGTEAFF.

The J gene is TRBJ2-3, the V gene TRBV7-3, with 10 bases that match TRBD2. From germline, CDR1 is SGHTA and CDR2 FQGTGA. V trimming: 1 base; J trimming: 3 bases; junction bases outside the gene matches: 4. The CDR3 is 16 amino acids. As DNA, the CDR3 is TGTGCCAGCAGCTTAATAGCGGGGGGAGGAACAGATACGCAGTATTTT. Its protein is CASSLIAGGGTDTQYF.

V and J are TRBV4-1 and TRBJ1-5; D remains unclear. With 4 bases removed from V and 1 base from J, the gap between germline ends came to 5 bases. This CDR3 has 13 amino acids. CDR1 is MGHRA, CDR2 YSYEKL, per germline. CDR3 DNA: TGCGCCAGCAGCCCGAAGAGCAATCAGCCCCAGCATTTT. Translating it yields CASSPKSNQPQHF.

The chain combines TRBV15 with TRBJ1-4; 7 bases match TRBD1. CDR3 length: 16 amino acids. The germline CDR1 and CDR2 sequences are LNHNV and YYDKDF (reference sequence). The trim removed 2 bases at V and 11 bases at J, leaving 14 bases unmatched. Here the CDR3 reads CATSRSLGDSSGKLFF. CDR3 DNA: TGTGCCACCAGCAGATCTCTGGGGGACAGTTCGGGGAAACTGTTTTTT. The full variable domain, in which reference TRBV15 and TRBJ1-4 provide the parts outside the CDR3, is DAMVIQNPRYQVTQFGKPVTLSCSQTLNHNVMYWYQQKSSQAPKLLFHYYDKDFNNEADTPDNFQSRRPNTSFCFLDIRSPGLGDTAMYLCATSRSLGDSSGKLFFGSGTQLSVL.

This rearrangement joins TRBV7-9 to TRBJ1-4; tentatively, D is TRBD1 (6 bases). V dropped 5 bases and J dropped 7 bases, with 14 bases sitting between them. Germline V CDR1 and CDR2: SEHNR, FQNEAQ (reference sequence). CDR3 length: 14 residues. The CDR3 sequence is CASSPRGGSEKLFF. The CDR3 DNA follows: TGTGCCAGCAGCCCCAGAGGGGGAAGTGAAAAACTGTTTTTT.

Note on this clone: Mismatch with germline at one junction end may stem from a read error. This CDR3 reads CVSSPQLGDNEQFF. The CDR3 DNA is TGCGTCAGCAGCCCCCAATTGGGGGACAATGAGCAGTTCTTC. J is TRBJ2-1 and V is TRBV4-1; D assignment may be TRBD1 or TRBD2 (5 bases each). This CDR3 contains 14 residues. Germline-derived CDR1 and CDR2 are MGHRA and YSYEKL.

This chain joins TRBV9 and TRBJ2-1; 14 bases fit TRBD2. This CDR3 has 15 residues. The J segment lost 8 bases and the V segment lost 3 bases, leaving 4 bases of the junction unmatched. Per germline, CDR1 SGDLS and CDR2 YYNGEE. Here the CDR3 reads CASSEGLAGEDEQFF. CDR3 bases: TGTGCCAGCAGCGAGGGACTAGCGGGGGAGGATGAGCAGTTCTTC.

The chain joins TRBV5-1 to TRBJ2-2; unclear D gene. This CDR3 has 15 residues. The germline V gene has CDR1 SGHRS and CDR2 YFSETQ. Trimming cost V 2 bases and J 0 bases, with 8 bases left between them. CDR3 in amino acids: CASSFGTSNTGELFF. CDR3 nucleotides: TGCGCCAGCAGCTTCGGTACCTCGAACACCGGGGAGCTGTTTTTT.

This chain uses TRBV28 with TRBJ2-1; D call uncertain. Germline-derived CDR1 and CDR2 are MDHEN and SYDVKM. The CDR3 runs to 12 residues. With 6 bases removed from V and 6 bases from J, the gap between germline ends came to 9 bases. CDR3 region: CASSLSGNEQFF. In nucleotides, the CDR3 is TGTGCCAGCAGCCTCAGTGGCAATGAGCAGTTCTTC.